The 31 T cell receptor beta chains in this list originate from one sample, sequenced in a study of blood T cells in healthy people across ages. The authors ran a second PCR of about 6 to 11 cycles using a sample-barcoded 5' primer and a J-beta primer mix. Each CDR3 protein is one row after TCRdb ran MiXCR on the 5' RACE reads. The profile shows around 1.1 million distinct CDR3 sequences, 35% to 45% of them singletons. The sequenced sample consisted of blood. These receptor sequences come from a man aged 18 to 30 in good health.

The V call is TRBV28, the J call TRBJ2-4; D unclear. The assigned J gene may be wrong: the sequence end matches TRBJ2-5 better. The germline gives CDR1 MDHEN, CDR2 SYDVKM. This CDR3 is 11 amino acids long. The DNA for the CDR3 is TGTGCCAGCAGTTTCAGTGGGACCCAGTACTTC. This gives the protein CASSFSGTQYF.

The chain uses TRBV5-1 and TRBJ2-5; TRBD2 aligns across 12 bases. CDR1 and CDR2 from the germline V gene are SGHRS and YFSETQ. V shed 1 base and J 1 base; nucleotides not matched to a gene: 11. The length of the CDR3 is 19 residues. For the CDR3, the DNA is TGCGCCAGCAGCTTGACGGGACTAGCGGGCCACCCTTTCCAAGAGACCCAGTACTTC. Translation gives CASSLTGLAGHPFQETQYF.

The chain carries TRBV4-3 and TRBJ2-7; tentative D call: TRBD1 (5 bases). The DNA end is a closer match to TRBJ2-5, so the J assignment may be wrong. Germline V gene sequence: CDR1 LGHNA, CDR2 YSLEER. CDR3 length: 16 residues. This CDR3 reads CASSQDNARAGETQYF. The CDR3 region has the DNA TGCGCCAGCAGCCAAGATAACGCCAGGGCAGGAGAGACCCAGTACTTC.

The J gene is TRBJ2-5, the V gene TRBV7-2; the D is unclear. This CDR3 is 12 amino acids long. The germline V gene encodes CDR1 SGHTA and CDR2 FQGNSA. V lost 5 bases and J 6 bases, leaving 10 bases between the germline ends. In DNA form, the CDR3 reads TGTGCCAGCAGCCTATTTGGGCAGACCCAGTACTTC. This translates into CASSLFGQTQYF.

The chain employs TRBV20-1 and TRBJ1-2; no reliable D call. This CDR3 has 14 residues. V was cut by 3 bases and J by 3 bases, with 14 bases left in between. Germline-derived CDR1 and CDR2 are DFQATT and SNEGSKA (reference sequence). CDR3 residues: CSARARPRYYGYTF. In DNA form, the CDR3 reads TGCAGTGCTAGGGCGAGACCGCGTTACTATGGCTACACCTTC.

The chain has TRBV4-3 and TRBJ1-2; D ambiguous. The CDR3 length is 17 residues. Germline CDR1 LGHNA, CDR2 YSLEER. V was cut by 0 bases and J by 2 bases, with 16 bases left in between. The CDR3 is CASSQDKVLASNYGYTF. In nucleotides, the CDR3 is TGCGCCAGCAGCCAAGATAAAGTTTTGGCCAGCAACTATGGCTACACCTTC.

This clonotype was recorded at least ten times. The V gene is TRBV7-8, the J gene TRBJ1-2, with D possibly TRBD1 on 6 matching bases. Germline-derived CDR1 and CDR2 are SGHVS and FQNEAQ. The V end was cut by 4 bases, the J end by 4 bases, with 10 bases between. This CDR3 is 13 amino acids long. CDR3 DNA: TGTGCCAGCAGCTCCTCAGGGGTCTATGGCTACACCTTC. Translation gives CASSSSGVYGYTF.

The chain employs TRBV5-1 and TRBJ2-5; no clear D. The end of the DNA is better explained by TRBJ2-7, so the J call may be wrong. There are 13 residues in the CDR3. Germline assignment: CDR1 SGHRS and CDR2 YFSETQ. This CDR3 is CASSLGGKSEQYF. Written as DNA, the CDR3 is TGCGCCAGCAGCTTGGGGGGAAAGAGCGAGCAGTACTTC.

This clonotype was recorded a few times. The chain couples TRBV4-3 to TRBJ2-1; no clear D. This CDR3 comprises 18 residues. Germline loops: CDR1 LGHNA, CDR2 YSLEER. The ends were cut back, 2 bases at V and 0 bases at J, with 17 bases in the middle. DNA of the CDR3: TGCGCCAGCAGCCAAATCCGCCAACTTTCTAGCTCCTACAATGAGCAGTTCTTC. Translation gives CASSQIRQLSSSYNEQFF.

A few counts support this clonotype. This sequence joins TRBV5-1 and TRBJ2-1; tentatively, D is TRBD2 (5 bases). The germline V gene has CDR1 SGHRS and CDR2 YFSETQ. The V gene lost 4 bases and the J gene lost 9 bases, with 17 bases spanning the gap. CDR3 size: 14 residues. The CDR3 spells CASSGRRQVCEQFF. The DNA of the CDR3 is TGCGCCAGCAGCGGCCGGAGGCAGGTGTGTGAGCAGTTCTTC.

This clonotype occurred a few times. The chain combines TRBV20-1 with TRBJ2-3; D might be TRBD1 (6 bases). Germline CDR1 reads DFQATT; CDR2 reads SNEGSKA (reference sequence). This CDR3 contains 13 residues. CDR3 coding DNA: TGCAGCCATACAGGGTCAGACACAGATACGCAGTATTTT. As protein: CSHTGSDTDTQYF.

This clonotype was seen more than once but under ten times. The chain carries TRBV7-2 and TRBJ1-5; D call uncertain. The CDR3 consists of 12 residues. Trimming took 5 bases from V and 7 from J, leaving 9 bases between them. Germline loops: CDR1 SGHTA, CDR2 FQGNSA. For the CDR3, the DNA is TGTGCCAGCAGCCAGCTTTGGCAGCCCCAGCATTTT. Its protein product is CASSQLWQPQHF. The variable domain in full, completed from reference TRBV7-2 and TRBJ1-5, reads GAGVSQSPSNKVTEKGKDVELRCDPISGHTALYWYRQSLGQGLEFLIYFQGNSAPDKSGLPSDRFSAERTGGSVSTLTIQRTQQEDSAVYLCASSQLWQPQHFGDGTRLSIL.

This clonotype was picked up many times. The chain uses TRBV4-1 and TRBJ1-5; D is unresolved. In germline, CDR1 is MGHRA, CDR2 YSYEKL. The V end was cut by 4 bases, the J end by 2 bases, with 9 bases between. CDR3 length: 14 amino acids. The CDR3 DNA reads TGCGCCAGCAGCCCACCTGGGGGCAATCAGCCCCAGCATTTT. Translated, it gives CASSPPGGNQPQHF.

This clonotype has only one observation. This chain links TRBV28 with TRBJ1-3; D gene ambiguous. With 6 bases removed from V and 7 bases from J, the gap between germline ends came to 13 bases. CDR1 is MDHEN and CDR2 is SYDVKM in the germline V gene. The CDR3 extends over 13 amino acids. DNA of the CDR3: TGTGCCAGCAGACCCGATCCCCAGAACACCATATATTTT. This encodes CASRPDPQNTIYF. Using reference TRBV28 and TRBJ1-3 for the parts outside the CDR3, the full variable domain is DVKVTQSSRYLVKRTGEKVFLECVQDMDHENMFWYRQDPGLGLRLIYFSYDVKMKEKGDIPEGYSVSREKKERFSLILESASTNQTSMYLCASRPDPQNTIYFGEGSWLTVV.

This clonotype was observed a few times. The rearrangement joins TRBV7-2 to TRBJ1-4; 8 nucleotides match TRBD1. Losses at the gene ends were 0 bases for V and 3 bases for J; bases not matched to a gene: 9. There are 18 residues in the CDR3. Germline assignment: CDR1 SGHTA and CDR2 FQGNSA. CDR3 nucleotides: TGTGCCAGCAGCTTAGCCGGACAGGGACCGCCCCCTAATGAAAAACTGTTTTTT. Translating gives CASSLAGQGPPPNEKLFF.

This clonotype has just a few counts. The chain joins TRBV27 to TRBJ2-7, with 8 nucleotides matching TRBD1. There are 16 residues in the CDR3. CDR1 is MNHEY, CDR2 SMNVEV, per germline (reference sequence). The V gene end was trimmed by 1 base and the J gene end by 0 bases; junction bases not matched to a gene: 5. The CDR3 DNA reads TGTGCCAGCAGTTTATTCACGACAGGGGACTCCTACGAGCAGTACTTC. Translated, it gives CASSLFTTGDSYEQYF.

The V call is TRBV4-1, the J call TRBJ1-4, with D unresolved. Trimming cost V 4 bases and J 1 base, with 16 bases left between them. The CDR3 runs 17 residues. The germline V gene has CDR1 MGHRA and CDR2 YSYEKL. Written as DNA, the CDR3 is TGCGCCAGCAGCCGCCAAGTGGGGATAGGAACTAATGAAAAACTGTTTTTT. Translation gives CASSRQVGIGTNEKLFF.

The CDR3 region is CASSYSSVGSTDTQYF. CDR3 in DNA: TGTGCCAGCAGTTACTCGAGTGTCGGAAGCACAGATACGCAGTATTTT. The chain is built from TRBV6-2 or TRBV6-3 and TRBJ2-3; D gene unclear. Trimming left V 0 bases short and J 0 bases short, with 10 bases between. Germline V CDR1 and CDR2: MNHEY, SVGEGT. The CDR3 contains 16 residues.

The rearrangement joins TRBV6-2 or TRBV6-3 to TRBJ1-2; possibly TRBD1 for D (5 bases). Per germline, CDR1 MNHEY and CDR2 SVGEGT. V lost 2 bases to trimming and J lost 7 bases, with 17 bases between them. The length of the CDR3 is 15 residues. CDR3 in amino acids: CASSYAVGGVGGYTF. The CDR3 coding sequence is TGTGCCAGCAGTTACGCTGTAGGAGGGGTAGGTGGCTACACCTTC.

This clonotype has more than one count but fewer than ten. CDR3 bases: TGCGCCAGCAGCTTCTGGGGGACCTACAATGAGCAGTTCTTC. It yields the protein CASSFWGTYNEQFF. The chain joins TRBV5-1 to TRBJ2-1, with D perhaps being TRBD1 or TRBD2 (5 bases each). Germline CDR1 and CDR2: SGHRS and YFSETQ. CDR3 length: 14 residues. The germline V and J ends were trimmed by 2 bases and 2 bases, with 8 bases remaining between them.

This clonotype has only a few counts. This sequence joins TRBV15 and TRBJ1-4, with D maybe TRBD1 (5 bases). Per germline, CDR1 LNHNV and CDR2 YYDKDF (reference sequence). This CDR3 has 15 residues. The V end was cut by 0 bases, the J end by 7 bases, with 12 bases between. The CDR3 spells CATSRERGRGEKLFF. The CDR3, as DNA: TGTGCCACCAGCAGAGAAAGGGGACGAGGTGAAAAACTGTTTTTT.

This clonotype was seen a few times. J is TRBJ2-1 and V is TRBV6-5; a weak D match, TRBD1 (5 bases). CDR3 length: 15 residues. Germline CDR1 is MNHEY and CDR2 is SVGAGI. Trimming cost V 6 bases and J 0 bases, with 12 bases left between them. CDR3 nucleotide sequence: TGTGCCAGCAGATACGACAGTTCCTCCTACAATGAGCAGTTCTTC. It encodes CASRYDSSSYNEQFF.

This clonotype turned up a few times. The chain is built from TRBV14 and TRBJ1-1; D perhaps matches TRBD1 (5 bases). The CDR3 runs to 13 residues. Germline CDR1 reads SGHDN; CDR2 reads FVKESK. Trimming left V 4 bases short and J 5 bases short, with 11 bases between. The CDR3 protein is CASSRQIGTEAFF. Written as DNA, the CDR3 is TGTGCCAGCAGCCGACAGATTGGAACTGAAGCTTTCTTT.

The chain has TRBV6-2 or TRBV6-3 and TRBJ2-1, with D perhaps being TRBD1 or TRBD2 (6 bases each). Between the trimmed V and J ends, which lost 0 bases and 2 bases, there was a span of 8 bases. CDR1 and CDR2 from the germline V gene are MNHEY and SVGEGT. The CDR3 is 15 residues long. CDR3 nucleotides: TGTGCCAGCAGTTACTCGAGGGGGGCCTACAATGAGCAGTTCTTC. It specifies CASSYSRGAYNEQFF.

This clonotype has more than one count but fewer than ten. V is TRBV6-2 or TRBV6-3 and J is TRBJ2-7, with D maybe TRBD1 (6 bases). This CDR3 has 12 residues. Trimming removed 5 bases from V and 7 bases from J, with 12 bases in between. In germline, CDR1 is MNHEY, CDR2 SVGEGT. The CDR3 sequence is CASSRTAHEQYF. The CDR3 region has the DNA TGTGCCAGCAGTCGGACAGCTCATGAGCAGTACTTC.

The count of this clonotype is one. The rearrangement uses TRBV30 and TRBJ1-5; D is undetermined. Trimming removed 1 base at V and 5 bases at J, with 9 bases between. Germline CDR1 reads GTSNPN; CDR2 reads SVGIG (reference sequence). The CDR3 loop spans 13 amino acids. Here the CDR3 DNA reads TGTGCCTGGAGTGGATCTGAAGATCAGCCCCAGCATTTT. Its translation: CAWSGSEDQPQHF.

V gene TRBV3-1 combines with J gene TRBJ2-4; 12 bases are a match to TRBD2. The DNA end is more similar to TRBJ2-5, so the J call may be wrong. The germline CDR1 and CDR2 sequences are LGHDT and YNNKEL (reference sequence). The CDR3 is made up of 17 amino acids. The CDR3 sequence: CASSLKPTSGSRETQYF. Here the CDR3 DNA reads TGTGCCAGCAGCCTAAAGCCGACTAGCGGGAGTAGAGAGACCCAGTACTTC.

This clonotype has more than one count but fewer than ten. The rearrangement joins TRBV4-3 to TRBJ2-3, with TRBD2 matching 11 bases. Unmatched junction bases numbered 11, after V lost 0 bases and J lost 3 bases. The CDR3 has 19 residues. Germline V gene data show CDR1 as LGHNA and CDR2 as YSLEER. For the CDR3, the DNA is TGCGCCAGCAGCCAAGATGGTAGCGGGGGGGGAGAGGGGACAGATACGCAGTATTTT. Protein sequence: CASSQDGSGGGEGTDTQYF.

This chain links TRBV5-1 with TRBJ2-3; D remains unclear. Per germline, CDR1 SGHRS and CDR2 YFSETQ. Trimming pared 1 base from V and 2 bases from J, leaving 8 bases between. This CDR3 region has 14 residues. The CDR3 DNA sequence: TGCGCCAGCAGCTTGATGACGGACACAGATACGCAGTATTTT. Amino acids: CASSLMTDTDTQYF.

In regard to this clonotype: At one of its ends the junction is not consistent with the germline gene, which may arise from a read error. The rearrangement uses TRBV18 and TRBJ2-2; the D call may be TRBD1 or TRBD2 (5 bases each). The CDR3 loop spans 13 amino acids. Germline V gene lookup returns CDR1 KGHSH and CDR2 LQKENI. The CDR3 is CASSPGGQGVLFF. CDR3 nucleotide sequence: TGTGCCAGCTCACCAGGAGGACAAGGGGTGCTGTTTTTT.

This clonotype was detected many times. V is TRBV10-3 and J is TRBJ2-5; D not certain. Looked up from germline, CDR1 is ENHRY and CDR2 is SYGVKD. Trimming left V 2 bases short and J 3 bases short, with 4 bases between. The CDR3 consists of 12 residues. The CDR3 reads CAISEPKETQYF. The CDR3 DNA reads as TGTGCCATCAGTGAGCCCAAAGAGACCCAGTACTTC.